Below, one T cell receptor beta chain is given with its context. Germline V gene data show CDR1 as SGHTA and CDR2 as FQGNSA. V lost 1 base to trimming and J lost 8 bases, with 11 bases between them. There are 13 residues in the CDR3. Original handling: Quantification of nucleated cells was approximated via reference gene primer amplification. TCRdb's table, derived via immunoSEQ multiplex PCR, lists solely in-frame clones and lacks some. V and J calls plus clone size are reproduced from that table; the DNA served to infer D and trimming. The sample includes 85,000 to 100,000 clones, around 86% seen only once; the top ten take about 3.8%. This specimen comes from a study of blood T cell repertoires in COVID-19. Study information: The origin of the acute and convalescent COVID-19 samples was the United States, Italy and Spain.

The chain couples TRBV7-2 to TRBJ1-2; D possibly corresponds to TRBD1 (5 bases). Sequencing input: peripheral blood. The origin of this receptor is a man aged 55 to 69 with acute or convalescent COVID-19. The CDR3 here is CASSLVRAGGYTF. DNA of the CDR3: TGTGCCAGCAGCTTAGTTAGGGCAGGGGGCTACACCTTC.